Below, one T cell receptor (beta chain) is given with its context. The antigen is unknown. This entry belongs to a study of T-cell memory formation after mild COVID-19. Study findings and constraints: CD4+ contracting clones lay mainly in CM and EM, CD8+ ones in EMRA.

The TCR alpha and TCR beta cDNA libraries, bearing sample barcodes and UMIs, were generated by 5'RACE using constant-segment primers. TCRdb redid the calling of the 5' RACE reads with MiXCR, one entry per CDR3 protein. The sample has 350,000 to 450,000 distinct CDR3 sequences, 20% to 30% seen once. The CDR3 is made up of 15 amino acids. Looked up from germline, CDR1 is LGHNA and CDR2 is YNFKEQ. Trimming removed 2 bases at V and 8 bases at J, with 16 bases between. Sequenced sample: PBMCs or a T cell subset sorted from them (not recorded which). The TCR comes from an adult woman who had mild COVID-19 (a few samples of this study predate the infection). Cell type and time point are not known. This chain joins TRBV4-2 and TRBJ2-1; no clear D. CDR3 loop: CASSQRPDAAYEQFF. The CDR3 DNA sequence: TGTGCCAGCAGCCAAAGACCCGATGCCGCCTATGAGCAGTTCTTC.